The present entry profiles one T cell receptor beta chain with its context. With 60 Vbeta and 13 Jbeta primers, the PCR was carried out. Sequencing used immunoSEQ multiplex PCR; TCRdb keeps in-frame clones, though not all of them. In the table there are about 120,000 clones, roughly 80% of which are singletons. Trimming cost V 5 bases and J 1 base, with 8 bases left between them. The CDR3 is 13 residues long. The V gene's germline CDR1 is SGHTA and CDR2 FQGNSA. This sample stems from a study of cytomegalovirus exposure and HLA in healthy donors. The V and J genes are TRBV7-2 and TRBJ2-5; possibly TRBD1 for D (5 bases). The material sequenced was PBMCs. This TCR came from a middle-aged woman in good health and CMV-seropositive. CDR3 protein: CASSSRGQETQYF. In DNA, the CDR3 is TGTGCCAGCAGCAGTAGGGGCCAAGAGACCCAGTACTTC. Supplemented by reference TRBV7-2 and TRBJ2-5, the full variable domain reads GAGVSQSPSNKVTEKGKDVELRCDPISGHTALYWYRQSLGQGLEFLIYFQGNSAPDKSGLPSDRFSAERTGGSVSTLTIQRTQQEDSAVYLCASSSRGQETQYFGPGTRLLVL.